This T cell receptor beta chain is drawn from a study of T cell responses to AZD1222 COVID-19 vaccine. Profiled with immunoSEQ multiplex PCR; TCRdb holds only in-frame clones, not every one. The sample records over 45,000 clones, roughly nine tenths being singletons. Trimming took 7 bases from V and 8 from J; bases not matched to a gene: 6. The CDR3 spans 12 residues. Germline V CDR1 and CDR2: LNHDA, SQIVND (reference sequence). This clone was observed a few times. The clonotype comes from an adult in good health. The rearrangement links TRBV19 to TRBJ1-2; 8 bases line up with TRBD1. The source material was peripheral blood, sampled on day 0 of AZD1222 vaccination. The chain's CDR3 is CASTADRAGYTF. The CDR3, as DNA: TGTGCCAGTACCGCGGACAGGGCCGGCTACACCTTC.